These T cell receptor beta chains were read from a single sample in a study of early T cells in non-severe SARS-CoV-2 infection. TCRdb re-called the 5' RACE reads through MiXCR, storing one row per CDR3 protein. Found here are 75,000 to 90,000 distinct CDR3 sequences, about 10% of them singletons; the top ten hold around 7.5%. The material was whole blood, obtained at baseline. Every receptor here comes from an adult who was a healthcare worker with PCR-confirmed SARS-CoV-2 infection or an uninfected control (not recorded which). CDR3s include the opening cysteine and the closing phenylalanine or tryptophan. The D gene is left open where the match is weak. The size field is filled for only some rows; it gives once, few, many or a size class.

J | D | V | size | CDR3 | DNA
TRBJ1-3 | . | TRBV4-1 | few | CASSSSVGNTIYF | TGCGCCAGCAGTAGCTCAGTAGGAAACACCATATATTTT
TRBJ1-6 | TRBD1 | TRBV4-1 | many | CASSHPPGTGTVGLNNSPLHF | TGCGCCAGCAGCCACCCCCCCGGGACAGGGACCGTGGGGCTGAATAATTCACCCCTCCACTTT
TRBJ1-3 | . | TRBV20-1 | few | CSASGSTGNTIYF | TGCAGTGCTAGTGGTAGTACCGGAAACACCATATATTTT
TRBJ2-5 | . | TRBV6-6 | few | CASSQIGTKETQYF | TGTGCCAGCAGTCAAATCGGGACCAAAGAGACCCAGTACTTC
TRBJ1-1 | . | TRBV7-2 | . | CASSLDLRTEAFF | TGTGCCAGCAGCTTAGATCTGAGGACCGAAGCTTTCTTT
TRBJ2-1 | TRBD2 | TRBV9 | few | CASSVGTSAPGGQFF | TGTGCCAGCAGCGTAGGGACTAGCGCCCCGGGCGGGCAGTTCTTC
TRBJ2-7 | . | TRBV2 | medium-sized | CASSDGTDDEQYF | TGTGCCAGCAGTGATGGGACGGACGACGAGCAGTACTTC
TRBJ1-1 | . | TRBV28 | . | CASSFIGRARVTEAFF | TGTGCCAGCAGTTTTATAGGTAGGGCGAGGGTCACTGAAGCTTTCTTT
TRBJ2-2 | . | TRBV10-1 | . | CASRANTGELFF | TGCGCCAGCAGGGCCAACACCGGGGAGCTGTTTTTT
TRBJ2-5 | . | TRBV7-3 | . | CASSQNPGQQETQYF | TGTGCCAGCAGTCAAAATCCTGGGCAGCAAGAGACCCAGTACTTC
TRBJ2-1 | TRBD2 | TRBV15 | few | CATSRDLGRSGRAANEQFF | TGTGCCACCAGCAGAGATCTGGGGCGGAGCGGGAGGGCCGCCAATGAGCAGTTCTTC
TRBJ2-3 | . | TRBV3-1 | few | CASSLNTDTQYF | TGTGCCAGCAGCCTAAACACAGATACGCAGTATTTT
TRBJ2-5 | . | TRBV7-8 | . | CASSSSEETQYF | TGTGCCAGCAGCTCATCTGAGGAGACCCAGTACTTC
TRBJ2-1 | TRBD2 | TRBV11-2 | . | CASSSLAGNEQFF | TGTGCCAGCAGCTCGCTAGCGGGTAATGAGCAGTTCTTC
TRBJ2-2 | TRBD2 | TRBV2 | few | CASSAGVNTGELFF | TGTGCCAGCAGCGCGGGAGTGAACACCGGGGAGCTGTTTTTT
TRBJ2-1 | . | TRBV2 | . | CASSNNVNRYNEQFF | TGTGCCAGCAGTAATAACGTAAATAGATACAATGAGCAGTTCTTC
TRBJ2-2 | . | TRBV29-1 | few | CSVATVNTGELFF | TGCAGCGTAGCGACAGTGAACACCGGGGAGCTGTTTTTT
TRBJ2-2 | TRBD2 | TRBV7-8 | many | CASSPHLSGSMAGELFF | TGTGCCAGCAGCCCCCACCTTAGCGGGAGTATGGCCGGGGAGCTGTTTTTT
TRBJ2-7 | . | TRBV12-3/TRBV12-4 | many | CASSLSRQLYEQYF | TGTGCCAGCAGTTTATCGCGACAGCTATACGAGCAGTACTTC
TRBJ1-6 | . | TRBV28 | . | CASSLLQINNSPLHF | TGTGCCAGCAGTCTTTTACAGATAAATAATTCACCCCTCCACTTT
TRBJ2-7 | . | TRBV30 | . | CAWSVRANSYYEQYF | TGTGCCTGGAGTGTACGAGCCAATTCTTACTACGAGCAGTACTTC